This is a list of T cell receptor beta chains from one sample in a study of lymphopenia after photon versus proton radiotherapy. Generated by immunoSEQ multiplex PCR, the TCRdb table keeps only in-frame clones and is missing some. The sample has some 40,000 clones, approximately 86% seen once. Sequences were derived from peripheral blood, sampled from a patient treated with proton-based radiotherapy. All receptors derive from a woman in her 70s with pancreatic cancer. Some clones in this sample may be carry-over from other donors' samples. Each CDR3 is given with its conserved first and last residue. D genes are given only for firm matches. Not every row has a clone size; where given, it reads once, few, many or a size class.

>TRBD2|TRBV28|-|TRBJ2-2
TGTGCCAGCAGCCAAGCGGGAGAATGGACCGGGGAGCTGTTTTTT
CASSQAGEWTGELFF
>-|TRBV20-1|few|TRBJ1-2
TGCAGTGCCCAAGACCTAGGGGGCTACACCTTC
CSAQDLGGYTF
>-|TRBV5-6|-|TRBJ1-4
TGTGCCAGCAGCTTTCTAGCGGCAGGGGATAATGAAAAACTGTTTTTT
CASSFLAAGDNEKLFF
>-|TRBV5-1|-|TRBJ1-5
TGCGCCAGCAGCTTGGAGGGGGGGGGACGAGATCAGCCCCAGCATTTT
CASSLEGGGRDQPQHF
>TRBD1|TRBV28|-|TRBJ1-5
TGTGCCAGCAGTGCATTGGGACAGGGGCATAATCAGCCCCAGCATTTT
CASSALGQGHNQPQHF
>-|TRBV12-5|-|TRBJ1-1
TGTGCTAGTGGTTTCGGAGGGAACACTGAAGCTTTCTTT
CASGFGGNTEAFF
>TRBD2|TRBV9|-|TRBJ2-7
TGTGCCAGCAGCACGGGACTAGCGGTCTACGAGCAGTACTTC
CASSTGLAVYEQYF
>TRBD1|TRBV15|-|TRBJ2-1
TGTGCCACCAGCAAAGGTGGGACAGCCCTCCAGTTCTTC
CATSKGGTALQFF
>TRBD1|TRBV5-1|-|TRBJ2-1
TGCGCCAGCAGCTTGTGGACAGGGGGAGGTGAGCAGTTCTTC
CASSLWTGGGEQFF
>-|TRBV2|-|TRBJ2-3
TGTGCCAGCACGATCACGGGGTCCACAGATACGCAGTATTTT
CASTITGSTDTQYF
>-|TRBV4-1|-|TRBJ2-7
TGCGCCAGCAGCCAAGAACTGCAATCCTACGAGCAGTACTTC
CASSQELQSYEQYF
>-|TRBV7-2|-|TRBJ2-7
TGTGCCAGCAGCTTAAGGGCTAGCGCGAGCTCCTACGAGCAGTACTTC
CASSLRASASSYEQYF
>-|TRBV6-1|-|TRBJ1-5
TGTGCCAGCATCCCACTAGGGGGAGAGCAGCCCCAGCATTTT
CASIPLGGEQPQHF
>TRBD1|TRBV28|-|TRBJ1-2
TGTGCCAGCAGGAGACAGGGGAACTATGGCTACACCTTC
CASRRQGNYGYTF
>-|TRBV7-2|-|TRBJ2-7
TGTGCCAGCAGCCCATCCGGGAGCTTAACCTACGAGCAGTACTTC
CASSPSGSLTYEQYF
>-|TRBV27|once|TRBJ2-7
TGTGCCAGCAGTTTCTCCCCTTCGTACGAGCAGTACTTC
CASSFSPSYEQYF
>-|TRBV28|-|TRBJ2-5
TGTGCCAGCAGCCAACAAGAGACCCAGTACTTC
CASSQQETQYF
>TRBD2|TRBV5-1|-|TRBJ2-2
TGCGCCAGCAGCTTGCTTCAGACTAGCAGGCCCGGGGAGCTGTTTTTT
CASSLLQTSRPGELFF
>-|TRBV28|-|TRBJ2-1
TGTGCCAGCAGTTATAACAATGAGCAGTTCTTC
CASSYNNEQFF
>-|TRBV12-5|-|TRBJ2-5
TGTGCTAGTGGTTCGGGACACTCAATCCCCTTCGAGACCCAGTACTTC
CASGSGHSIPFETQYF
>-|TRBV2|-|TRBJ1-6
TGTGCCAGCAGTGAATCTGCACAGTATAATTCACCCCTCCACTTT
CASSESAQYNSPLHF
>TRBD1|TRBV18|-|TRBJ2-3
TGTGCCAGCTCACCGGGACAGGGGGCTGGAGATACGCAGTATTTT
CASSPGQGAGDTQYF
>-|TRBV11-2|-|TRBJ2-2
TGTGCCAGCAGCCCAACGTCCTCCACCGGGGAGCTGTTTTTT
CASSPTSSTGELFF
>-|TRBV5-1|-|TRBJ1-6
TGCGCCAGCAGCCCAAGGCAGGGTGGGGATTCACCCCTCCACTTT
CASSPRQGGDSPLHF
>-|TRBV6-5|-|TRBJ2-7
TGTGCCAGCAGTTACTCTCCCCTCTACGAGCAGTACTTC
CASSYSPLYEQYF
>TRBD2|TRBV28|-|TRBJ2-3
TGTGCCAGCAGTAGGGGACTAGCGTATAGCACAGATACGCAGTATTTT
CASSRGLAYSTDTQYF
>-|TRBV7-8|-|TRBJ1-2
TGTGCCAGCAGCTTAGATGGGGGTGGCTACACCTTC
CASSLDGGGYTF
>-|TRBV9|-|TRBJ2-1
TGTGCCAGCAGCGGAGTCCCAGGGTCAGGGCGCGATGAGCAGTTCTTC
CASSGVPGSGRDEQFF
>TRBD1|TRBV7-6|once|TRBJ2-1
TGTGCCAGCAGCTTTGAGGGGGCCCACTACAATGAGCAGTTCTTC
CASSFEGAHYNEQFF
>-|TRBV5-1|-|TRBJ1-2
TGCGCCAGCAGCGAACAGGGAACGAACTATGGCTACACCTTC
CASSEQGTNYGYTF
>-|TRBV15|-|TRBJ1-1
TGTGCCACCAGCCGGACCGGTGGGACTGAAGCTTTCTTT
CATSRTGGTEAFF